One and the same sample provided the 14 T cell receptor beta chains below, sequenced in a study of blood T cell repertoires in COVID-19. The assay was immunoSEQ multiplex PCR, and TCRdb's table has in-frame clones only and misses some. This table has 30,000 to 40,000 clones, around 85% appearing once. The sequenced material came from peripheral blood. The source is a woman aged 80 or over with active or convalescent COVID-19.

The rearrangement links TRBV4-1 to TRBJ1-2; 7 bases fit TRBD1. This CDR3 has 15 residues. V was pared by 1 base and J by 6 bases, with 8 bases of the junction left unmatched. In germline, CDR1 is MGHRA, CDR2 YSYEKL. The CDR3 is CASSQAGTQGDGYTF. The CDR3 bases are TGCGCCAGCAGCCAAGCTGGGACCCAGGGGGATGGCTACACCTTC.

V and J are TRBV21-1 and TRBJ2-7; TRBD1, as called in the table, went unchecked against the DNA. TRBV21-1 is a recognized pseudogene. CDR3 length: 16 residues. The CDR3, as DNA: TGTGCCAGCAGCAAAGCAGGGCCGGGACAACACTACGAGCAGTACTTC. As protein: CASSKAGPGQHYEQYF.

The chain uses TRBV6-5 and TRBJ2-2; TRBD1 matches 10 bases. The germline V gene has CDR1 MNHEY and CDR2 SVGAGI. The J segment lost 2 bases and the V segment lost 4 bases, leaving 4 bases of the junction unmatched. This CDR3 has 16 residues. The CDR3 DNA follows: TGTGCCAGCAGTTCCGGGACAGGGGTCAACACCGGGGAGCTGTTTTTT. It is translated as CASSSGTGVNTGELFF.

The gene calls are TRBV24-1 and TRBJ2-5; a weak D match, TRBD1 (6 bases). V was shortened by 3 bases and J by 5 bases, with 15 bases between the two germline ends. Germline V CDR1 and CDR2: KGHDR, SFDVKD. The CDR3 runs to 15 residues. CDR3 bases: TGTGCCACCAGTGATCCGGGACACCCAGGGGAGACCCAGTACTTC. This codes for CATSDPGHPGETQYF.

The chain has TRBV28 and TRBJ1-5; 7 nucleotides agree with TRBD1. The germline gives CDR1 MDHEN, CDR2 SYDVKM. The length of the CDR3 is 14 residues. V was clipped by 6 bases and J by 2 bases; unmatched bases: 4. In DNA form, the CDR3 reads TGTGCCAGCAGACGACAGGGAGGCAATCAGCCCCAGCATTTT. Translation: CASRRQGGNQPQHF.

As DNA, the CDR3 is TGTGCCAGCAGCTTCGGAGCGGGAGTAGACACCGGGGAGCTGTTTTTT. Translated, it gives CASSFGAGVDTGELFF. V and J are TRBV7-6 and TRBJ2-2; 8 nucleotides align to TRBD2. The CDR3 runs 16 residues. Germline trimming cut 3 bases from V and 3 bases from J; bases unmatched to any gene: 6. Per germline, CDR1 SGHVS and CDR2 FNYEAQ.

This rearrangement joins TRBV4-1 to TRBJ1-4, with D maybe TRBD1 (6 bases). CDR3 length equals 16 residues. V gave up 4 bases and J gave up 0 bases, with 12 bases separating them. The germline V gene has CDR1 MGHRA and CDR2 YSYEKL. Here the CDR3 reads CASSPGVTSTNEKLFF. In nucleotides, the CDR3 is TGCGCCAGCAGCCCAGGGGTAACATCAACTAATGAAAAACTGTTTTTT.

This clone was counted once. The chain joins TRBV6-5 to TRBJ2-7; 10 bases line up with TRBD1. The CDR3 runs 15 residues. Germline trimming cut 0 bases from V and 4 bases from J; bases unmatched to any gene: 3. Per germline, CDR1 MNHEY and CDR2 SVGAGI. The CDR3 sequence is CASSYSRQGAYEQYF. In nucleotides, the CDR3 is TGTGCCAGCAGTTACTCGAGACAGGGGGCTTACGAGCAGTACTTC.

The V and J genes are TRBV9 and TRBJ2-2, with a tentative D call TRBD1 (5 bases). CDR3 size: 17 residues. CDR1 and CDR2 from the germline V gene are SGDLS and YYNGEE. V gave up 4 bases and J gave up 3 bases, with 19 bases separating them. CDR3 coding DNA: TGTGCCAGCAGCACCCACAAGCAGGGAAGGTACACCGGGGAGCTGTTTTTT. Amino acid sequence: CASSTHKQGRYTGELFF.

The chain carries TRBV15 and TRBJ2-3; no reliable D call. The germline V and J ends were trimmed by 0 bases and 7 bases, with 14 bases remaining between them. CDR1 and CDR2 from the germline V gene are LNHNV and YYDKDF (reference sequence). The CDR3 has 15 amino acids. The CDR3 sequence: CATSRERSAPNTQYF. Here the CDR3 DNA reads TGTGCCACCAGCAGAGAGCGGAGTGCCCCCAATACGCAGTATTTT.

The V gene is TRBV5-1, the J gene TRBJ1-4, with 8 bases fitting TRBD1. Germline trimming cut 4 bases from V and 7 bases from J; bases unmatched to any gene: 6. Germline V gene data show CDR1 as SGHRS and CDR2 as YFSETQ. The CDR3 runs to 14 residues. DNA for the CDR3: TGCGCCAGCAGCCACCGACAGGGGAGTGAAAAACTGTTTTTT. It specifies CASSHRQGSEKLFF.

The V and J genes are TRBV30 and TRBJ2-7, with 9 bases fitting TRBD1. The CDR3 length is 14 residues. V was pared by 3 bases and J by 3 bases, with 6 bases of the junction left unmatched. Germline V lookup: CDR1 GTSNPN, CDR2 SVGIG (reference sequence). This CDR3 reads CAWSPGQGYYEQYF. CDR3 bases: TGTGCCTGGAGCCCGGGACAGGGATACTACGAGCAGTACTTC.

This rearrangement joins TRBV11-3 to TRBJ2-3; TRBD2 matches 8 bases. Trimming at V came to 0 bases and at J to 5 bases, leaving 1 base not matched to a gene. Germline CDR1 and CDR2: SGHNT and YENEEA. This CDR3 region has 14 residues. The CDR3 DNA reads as TGTGCCAGCAGCTTAGATAGCGGGAAAGATACGCAGTATTTT. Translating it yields CASSLDSGKDTQYF.

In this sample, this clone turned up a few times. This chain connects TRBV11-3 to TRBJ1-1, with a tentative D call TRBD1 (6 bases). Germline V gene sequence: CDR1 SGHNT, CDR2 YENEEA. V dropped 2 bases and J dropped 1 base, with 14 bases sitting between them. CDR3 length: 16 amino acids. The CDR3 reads CASSLYGGGQNTEAFF. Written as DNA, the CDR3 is TGTGCCAGCAGCTTATATGGTGGGGGACAGAACACTGAAGCTTTCTTT.